Given below is one TCR beta chain in context. Only a few counts were recorded for this clonotype. Its specific antigen is unknown. No quality values exist for individual bases; no much larger clone is one base distant. These reads were obtained on an Illumina HiSeq 1500. TCRdb reran the public reads through fastp at Q25 and MiXCR, keeping productive beta chains. Each CDR3 protein appears once, grouped with its most common genes and DNA. The sample table contains 80,000 or so distinct CDR3 sequences; only one count was recorded for roughly a quarter of them. The ten most abundant clones make up roughly 45% of the sample. Looking up the germline V gene (reference sequence) yields CDR1 SEHNR and CDR2 FQNEAQ. V has 5 bases trimmed and J has 3 bases trimmed; junction bases matching no gene number 7. The cysteine opens and the phenylalanine closes a CDR3 of 16 amino acids. Only the CDR3 DNA stays, 48 bases, in frame from base 1.

This entry belongs to a study of T cell repertoires in cytomegalovirus infection (dated by TCRdb to about 2019). Describing the broader study: The peptide stimulations were aimed at well-studied HLA-B-restricted epitopes as well as recently identified HLA-C-restricted CMV epitopes, whose presentation resists viral immunomodulation. Donor HLA type was relevant to the analysis, as public TCR beta signatures indicated carriage of CMV infection together with the matching HLA type.

The paper as a whole reports these results and caveats: In both this cohort and an independent roughly 350-donor cohort, the cumulative frequency of public TCR beta family members distinguished carriers of CMV infection plus the relevant HLA type. In the ex vivo response, HLA-C-restricted CMV-specific TCR beta clonotypes were dominant, and in two of eight donors the single most frequent clonotype came from this HLA-C-restricted group.

Taken with the paper, the label for treatment or condition translates to: in vitro stimulation with specific CMV peptide epitopes to enrich CMV-specific T cells. The chain uses TRBV7-9 and TRBJ1-1, with TRBD1 matching 12 junction bases. This material consisted of CD8+ T cells from cultured PBMCs, taken from culture after CMV antigen stimulation. This TCR came from a human donor in good health (CMV status not recorded). Some clones in this sample may be carry-over from other donors' samples. The DNA sequence is given as TGTGCCAGCAGCACCGGGACAGGGGGCTTTGACACTGAAGCTTTCTTT. This yields the protein CASSTGTGGFDTEAFF. Full variable domain (CDR3 extended with the reference TRBV7-9 and TRBJ1-1 proteins): DTGVSQNPRHKITKRGQNVTFRCDPISEHNRLYWYRQTLGQGPEFLTYFQNEAQLEKSRLLSDRFSAERPKGSFSTLEIQRTEQGDSAMYLCASSTGTGGFDTEAFFGQGTRLTVV.